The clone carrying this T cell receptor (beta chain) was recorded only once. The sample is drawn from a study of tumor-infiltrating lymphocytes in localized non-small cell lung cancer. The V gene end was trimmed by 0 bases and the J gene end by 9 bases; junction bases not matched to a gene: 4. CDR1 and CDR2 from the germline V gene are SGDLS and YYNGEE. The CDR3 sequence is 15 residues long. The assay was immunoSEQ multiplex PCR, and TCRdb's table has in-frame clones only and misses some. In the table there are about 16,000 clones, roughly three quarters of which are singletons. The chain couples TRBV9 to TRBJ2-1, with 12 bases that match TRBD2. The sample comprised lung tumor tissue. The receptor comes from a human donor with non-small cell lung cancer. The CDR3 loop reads CASSVGSSGRGEQFF. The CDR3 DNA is TGTGCCAGCAGCGTAGGCTCTAGCGGGAGGGGTGAGCAGTTCTTC.